The entry below gives a single TCR beta chain sequence along with its context. Antigen unknown. The sample belongs to a study of Ad26.COV2.S vaccination and SARS-CoV-2 variants. The treatment here: roughly 18 received Ad26.COV2.S at low or high dose, single or two shots; about 5 received placebo; per-sample allocation not given. Day 63 after the first vaccine or placebo injection was the time point for sampling. Expression of Wuhan-strain SARS-CoV-2 spike came from the Ad26 vector that formed the vaccine. Produced via immunoSEQ multiplex PCR; TCRdb's table is partial and in-frame only. Among about 350,000 clones listed, approximately 81% were seen once. Overall study findings and caveats: Analyses of TCR breadth and depth may have underestimated total T cell responses. Those who received vaccine or placebo ended up with similar non-spike TCR breadth. It was reported that spike-specific CD8+ and CD4+ T cell responses were substantially broad after vaccination.

The input for sequencing was peripheral blood, taken in a trial of Ad26.COV2.S vaccine versus placebo. This TCR was recovered from a person aged 18-60 years who received the Ad26.COV2.S COVID-19 vaccine or a placebo.

The CDR3 DNA reads as TGTGCCAGCAGTATAGCCGGGCATCAGCCCCAGCATTTT. Protein: CASSIAGHQPQHF. The J gene is TRBJ1-5, the V gene TRBV6-5, with D unclear. The CDR3 has 13 amino acids. Germline lookup yields CDR1 MNHEY and CDR2 SVGAGI. V shed 5 bases and J shed 5 bases, with 10 bases lying between them.